These 22 T cell receptor beta chains came from one sample sequenced in a study of type 1 regulatory T cells. TCRdb used MiXCR to reprocess the reads, holding one entry per CDR3 protein. There are about 74,000 distinct CDR3 sequences in the sample; about 69% occur only once, and 7.6% lies in the top ten. Their antigens remain unidentified. Sequenced material: cultured T cells, either the whole culture or a sorted T cell fraction (not recorded which). The sample's subset: Tr1-enriched cell product generated in vitro against host alloantigens. The receptors originated from a human donor in good health.

This clonotype was seen a few times. The chain uses TRBV5-1 and TRBJ2-7, with 11 bases identical to TRBD1. V gave up 5 bases and J gave up 7 bases; unmatched junction bases: 17. Germline lookup yields CDR1 SGHRS and CDR2 YFSETQ. This CDR3 comprises 17 residues. CDR3 DNA sequence: TGCGCCAGCAGGGCGGCCGGGGAACCCGGGACAGGGGGAGAGCAGTACTTC. Translation: CASRAAGEPGTGGEQYF.

A single count supports this clonotype. The chain recombines TRBV20-1 with TRBJ2-1; 7 bases map to TRBD2. This CDR3 contains 14 residues. Trimming at V came to 3 bases and at J to 9 bases, leaving 11 bases not matched to a gene. The V gene's germline CDR1 is DFQATT and CDR2 SNEGSKA (reference sequence). CDR3 DNA: TGCAGTGCTAGCCCCCGCGGGAGAGGTAGTGAGCAGTTCTTC. It specifies CSASPRGRGSEQFF.

The V gene is TRBV7-2, the J gene TRBJ2-1, with 11 positions matching TRBD2. The CDR3 loop spans 17 amino acids. The J segment lost 0 bases and the V segment lost 5 bases, leaving 6 bases of the junction unmatched. The germline CDR1 and CDR2 sequences are SGHTA and FQGNSA. The CDR3 loop is CASSLFTSGSSYNEQFF. The CDR3 DNA reads TGTGCCAGCAGCCTATTTACTAGCGGGAGCTCCTACAATGAGCAGTTCTTC.

The chain is built from TRBV10-3 and TRBJ1-1; the D is unclear. The CDR3 is 13 residues long. Germline values: CDR1 ENHRY, CDR2 SYGVKD. The V and J ends lost 10 bases and 5 bases respectively, with 17 bases between them. CDR3 nucleotide sequence: TGTGCCAGCGTCGGGCTGGCTGGGACTGAAGCTTTCTTT. Translating gives CASVGLAGTEAFF.

This chain connects TRBV5-1 to TRBJ2-7, with 10 bases aligning to TRBD1. Germline lookup yields CDR1 SGHRS and CDR2 YFSETQ. This CDR3 is built from 15 residues. The ends lost 5 bases at V and 3 bases at J; junction bases unmatched: 8. This CDR3 reads CASRARDRGFYEQYF. The DNA of the CDR3 is TGCGCCAGCAGAGCCCGGGACAGGGGCTTCTACGAGCAGTACTTC.

The chain links TRBV9 to TRBJ2-5; 11 bases fit TRBD2. The V gene's germline CDR1 is SGDLS and CDR2 YYNGEE. The length of the CDR3 is 15 residues. Germline trimming cut 4 bases from V and 5 bases from J; bases unmatched to any gene: 7. CDR3 protein: CASSTLAGAAETQYF. Here the CDR3 DNA reads TGTGCCAGCAGCACACTAGCGGGAGCGGCTGAGACCCAGTACTTC.

This chain connects TRBV7-3 to TRBJ2-5; D is ambiguous. Germline CDR1 SGHTA, CDR2 FQGTGA. The CDR3 spans 13 residues. V dropped 5 bases and J dropped 2 bases, with 9 bases sitting between them. The CDR3 DNA reads as TGTGCCAGCAGCCAAACGCATCAAGAGACCCAGTACTTC. It is translated as CASSQTHQETQYF.

This clonotype was seen only once. The chain combines TRBV11-2 with TRBJ2-4; 8 bases line up with TRBD1. The ends lost 1 base at V and 7 bases at J; junction bases unmatched: 3. CDR3 size: 14 residues. Looked up from germline, CDR1 is SGHAT and CDR2 is FQNNGV. The CDR3 bases are TGTGCCAGCAGCTTAGTTGGACAGGGCAACATTCAGTACTTC. Protein: CASSLVGQGNIQYF.

The genes are TRBV18 and TRBJ1-1; D remains ambiguous. Between the trimmed V and J ends, which lost 6 bases and 7 bases, there was a span of 9 bases. Germline CDR1 is KGHSH and CDR2 is LQKENI. CDR3 length: 11 amino acids. DNA of the CDR3: TGTGCCAGCTCTCAATCACATGAAGCTTTCTTT. Amino acids: CASSQSHEAFF.

This clonotype appeared a few times. CDR3 DNA: TGTGCCAGCAGCACGGACAGGTCGGACATTCAGTACTTC. Translating gives CASSTDRSDIQYF. The rearrangement uses TRBV7-3 and TRBJ2-4; TRBD1 matches 7 bases. Germline values: CDR1 SGHTA, CDR2 FQGTGA. The CDR3 extends over 13 amino acids. Germline trimming cut 5 bases from V and 8 bases from J; bases unmatched to any gene: 6.

This clonotype was seen a handful of times. This rearrangement joins TRBV5-1 to TRBJ2-1; TRBD1 matches 9 bases. J lost 4 bases, V lost 3 bases, and 5 bases had no gene match. CDR3 length: 15 amino acids. The germline CDR1 and CDR2 sequences are SGHRS and YFSETQ. The CDR3 region has the DNA TGCGCCAGCAGCTGGGGACAGGGACTATACAATGAGCAGTTCTTC. It yields the protein CASSWGQGLYNEQFF.

DNA for the CDR3: TGTGCCAGCAGTGAATCGGGTAGCAATCAGCCCCAGCATTTT. This translates into CASSESGSNQPQHF. The chain has TRBV6-1 and TRBJ1-5; D is undetermined. V was clipped by 2 bases and J by 0 bases, with 5 bases between them. Germline CDR1 is MNHNS and CDR2 is SASEGT. The CDR3 totals 14 residues.

The chain couples TRBV6-5 to TRBJ1-1, with D unclear. Germline-derived CDR1 and CDR2 are MNHEY and SVGAGI. This CDR3 spans 14 amino acids. V was cut by 0 bases and J by 3 bases, with 8 bases left in between. The CDR3 bases are TGTGCCAGCAGTTACTCGAAACGCTACACTGAAGCTTTCTTT. This translates into CASSYSKRYTEAFF.

The chain combines TRBV7-2 with TRBJ2-1; D possibly matches TRBD1 or TRBD2 (5 bases each). This CDR3 has 14 amino acids. Germline assignment: CDR1 SGHTA and CDR2 FQGNSA. V lost 2 bases to trimming and J lost 15 bases, with 20 bases between them. The CDR3: CASSLPGPRSQRFF. The CDR3 DNA follows: TGTGCCAGCAGCTTACCGGGACCCCGGAGTCAGCGGTTCTTC.

V gene TRBV6-1 combines with J gene TRBJ2-3; 7 bases map to TRBD2. The CDR3 runs 21 residues. V shed 2 bases, J shed 6 bases, and the junction held 26 bases outside the gene matches. Per the germline V gene, CDR1 is MNHNS and CDR2 is SASEGT. In DNA, the CDR3 is TGTGCCAGCAGTGAAAGGTTCGGCGGGAAACTAGCGATCAGCACAGTGGATACGCAGTATTTT. Translating gives CASSERFGGKLAISTVDTQYF.

The V and J genes are TRBV7-2 and TRBJ1-1; 8 nucleotides line up with TRBD1. V gave up 5 bases and J gave up 8 bases; unmatched junction bases: 13. CDR1 is SGHTA, CDR2 FQGNSA, per germline. CDR3 length: 15 amino acids. The CDR3 loop is CASSPYTGGIMEAFF. CDR3 coding DNA: TGTGCCAGCAGCCCTTATACAGGGGGGATAATGGAAGCTTTCTTT.

This chain connects TRBV29-1 to TRBJ1-1, with a tentative D call TRBD1 (5 bases). The CDR3 is made up of 14 amino acids. Germline CDR1 SQVTM, CDR2 ANQGSEA. The V end was cut by 4 bases, the J end by 0 bases, with 12 bases between. CDR3 in DNA: TGCAGCGTTGCTCCCCAGGACATGAACACTGAAGCTTTCTTT. As protein: CSVAPQDMNTEAFF.

The genes are TRBV7-8 and TRBJ1-2; a weak D match, TRBD1 (6 bases). The CDR3 has 12 residues. Germline-derived CDR1 and CDR2 are SGHVS and FQNEAQ. The V end was cut by 5 bases, the J end by 6 bases, with 10 bases between. The CDR3 here is CASSPEGDGYTF. CDR3 DNA sequence: TGTGCCAGCAGCCCGGAGGGGGATGGCTACACCTTC.

Many counts were recorded for this clonotype. V is TRBV7-2 and J is TRBJ1-5; D not certain. From germline, CDR1 is SGHTA and CDR2 FQGNSA. The CDR3 length is 14 residues. V shed 1 base and J shed 7 bases, with 11 bases lying between them. The CDR3 region is CASSLVRAGQPQHF. The CDR3 DNA reads TGTGCCAGCAGCTTAGTAAGGGCCGGGCAGCCCCAGCATTTT.

The rearrangement links TRBV28 to TRBJ1-3; no reliable D call. Germline-derived CDR1 and CDR2 are MDHEN and SYDVKM. This CDR3 is built from 17 residues. V shed 3 bases and J shed 2 bases, with 17 bases lying between them. CDR3 sequence (DNA): TGTGCCAGCAGTTTTGCTCGGGCAGCAAACCCTGGAAACACCATATATTTT. This translates into CASSFARAANPGNTIYF. The full variable domain, in which reference TRBV28 and TRBJ1-3 provide the parts outside the CDR3, is DVKVTQSSRYLVKRTGEKVFLECVQDMDHENMFWYRQDPGLGLRLIYFSYDVKMKEKGDIPEGYSVSREKKERFSLILESASTNQTSMYLCASSFARAANPGNTIYFGEGSWLTVV.

This rearrangement joins TRBV28 to TRBJ1-4; D remains ambiguous. Looked up from germline, CDR1 is MDHEN and CDR2 is SYDVKM. Between the trimmed V and J ends, which lost 6 bases and 0 bases, there was a span of 14 bases. CDR3 length equals 16 residues. The chain's CDR3 is CASSLATAATNEKLFF. In nucleotides, the CDR3 is TGTGCCAGCAGCCTAGCAACAGCTGCAACTAATGAAAAACTGTTTTTT.

V usage is TRBV2 and J usage is TRBJ2-1; tentative D call: TRBD2 (6 bases). The V gene lost 11 bases and the J gene lost 5 bases, with 13 bases spanning the gap. Germline-derived CDR1 and CDR2 are SNHLY and FYNNEI. The CDR3 is made up of 12 amino acids. CDR3 protein: CAGRELDNEQFF. CDR3 nucleotide sequence: TGTGCCGGACGGGAGTTGGACAATGAGCAGTTCTTC.